This T cell receptor (beta chain) appears in the sequencing data of a study of T cell changes during pregnancy in multiple sclerosis. Assay used: immunoSEQ multiplex PCR; TCRdb lists only in-frame clones, some missing. Of about 80,000 clones listed, 89% are singletons. Trimming cost V 0 bases and J 10 bases, with 10 bases left between them. The CDR3 has 13 amino acids. Germline CDR1 LGHNA, CDR2 YSLEER. The chain employs TRBV4-3 and TRBJ2-1; D is undetermined. The receptor was isolated from a female donor with multiple sclerosis, enrolled in a pregnancy study. This sample comprised peripheral blood, obtained before pregnancy. CDR3: CASSQELENEQFF. CDR3 bases: TGCGCCAGCAGCCAAGAGTTGGAGAACGAGCAGTTCTTC.